The 30 T cell receptor beta chains below come from one sample, sequenced in a study of shared clonotypes between healthy human individuals. TCRdb's table, derived via immunoSEQ multiplex PCR, lists solely in-frame clones and lacks some. The table shows 1.4 million to 1.5 million clones, with around 95% occurring only once. The material sequenced was naive CD4+ T cells sorted from blood. Subset here: CD45RA+ positively selected. Receptors were obtained from a man younger than 40 in good health.

This rearrangement joins TRBV18 to TRBJ1-1; tentative D call: TRBD1 (5 bases). The CDR3 covers 17 residues. V shed 3 bases and J shed 1 base, with 18 bases lying between them. CDR1 is KGHSH, CDR2 LQKENI, per germline. The CDR3 sequence is CASSPSQGLVGNTEAFF. The CDR3 nucleotides read TGTGCCAGCTCACCTTCGCAGGGATTGGTAGGGAACACTGAAGCTTTCTTT.

A word on this clone: Additional DNA sequences in this sample encode the identical CDR3. The chain combines TRBV9 with TRBJ1-1, with D hard to call. Trimming shortened V by 0 bases and J by 1 base, and 4 bases separated the two germline ends. The CDR3 totals 13 residues. Germline-derived CDR1 and CDR2 are SGDLS and YYNGEE. The CDR3 here is CASSVGENTEAFF. The CDR3 DNA follows: TGTGCCAGCAGCGTAGGGGAGAACACTGAAGCTTTCTTT.

This clone was detected once. CDR3 bases: TGTGCCAGCAGCTTAGCTAGCGGGATTATCGGGGAGCTGTTTTTT. As protein: CASSLASGIIGELFF. The V and J genes are TRBV7-6 and TRBJ2-2; 8 bases agree with TRBD2. The CDR3 runs to 15 residues. Germline V lookup: CDR1 SGHVS, CDR2 FNYEAQ. J was trimmed by 7 bases and V by 0 bases; bases with no gene match: 4. The whole variable domain, remainder taken from reference TRBV7-6 and TRBJ2-2, is GAGVSQSPRYKVTKRGQDVALRCDPISGHVSLYWYRQALGQGPEFLTYFNYEAQQDKSGLPNDRFSAERPEGSISTLTIQRTEQRDSAMYRCASSLASGIIGELFFGEGSRLTVL.

The chain has TRBV19 and TRBJ1-4; possibly TRBD1 for D (6 bases). The CDR3 runs 12 residues. The ends were cut back, 8 bases at V and 8 bases at J, with 12 bases in the middle. Germline lookup yields CDR1 LNHDA and CDR2 SQIVND (reference sequence). DNA of the CDR3: TGTGCCAGTGGGGGGCTTCGGGAAAAACTGTTTTTT. Translated: CASGGLREKLFF.

This rearrangement joins TRBV4-3 to TRBJ2-3, with D unclear. The germline CDR1 and CDR2 sequences are LGHNA and YSLEER. The CDR3 runs to 15 residues. Trimming stripped 0 bases from V and 2 bases from J, with 9 bases between. The CDR3 DNA reads as TGCGCCAGCAGCCAAGAAGCCCTCCCCACAGATACGCAGTATTTT. Its translation is CASSQEALPTDTQYF.

The chain uses TRBV18 and TRBJ2-2, with 9 bases fitting TRBD2. The V segment lost 4 bases and the J segment 0 bases; nucleotides outside the gene matches: 9. Germline assignment: CDR1 KGHSH and CDR2 LQKENI. This CDR3 contains 18 residues. The DNA of the CDR3 is TGTGCCAGCTCACGGACGGGACTAGCAGGCGCGAACACCGGGGAGCTGTTTTTT. Protein: CASSRTGLAGANTGELFF.

The chain uses TRBV6-6 and TRBJ2-1; D call uncertain. CDR1 and CDR2 (germline): MNHNY, SVGAGI (reference sequence). This CDR3 contains 13 residues. Trimming removed 6 bases at V and 4 bases at J, with 10 bases between. The CDR3, as DNA: TGTGCCAGCAGCCCCGCAGGATACAATGAGCAGTTCTTC. Protein sequence: CASSPAGYNEQFF.

This clone was detected once. V and J are TRBV7-9 and TRBJ2-3, with TRBD2 matching over 7 bases. V lost 3 bases, J lost 5 bases, and 20 bases stayed unmatched. The CDR3 runs to 19 residues. CDR1 SEHNR and CDR2 FQNEAQ come from the germline V gene (reference sequence). In DNA form, the CDR3 reads TGTGCCAGCAGCTTGGTAGCTAGCGGACGCCGTTACTCACGAGATACGCAGTATTTT. This encodes CASSLVASGRRYSRDTQYF.

This clone showed up just once. The V and J genes are TRBV5-1 and TRBJ1-1, with 8 bases fitting TRBD1. The CDR3 consists of 15 residues. The junction had 9 bases not matched to a gene; V was cut back by 4 bases and J by 4 bases. Germline CDR1 is SGHRS and CDR2 is YFSETQ. The CDR3 sequence is CASSPTGGMSTEAFF. As DNA, the CDR3 is TGCGCCAGCAGCCCAACAGGGGGGATGAGCACTGAAGCTTTCTTT. Looking up the rest from reference TRBV5-1 and TRBJ1-1 gives the full variable domain: KAGVTQTPRYLIKTRGQQVTLSCSPISGHRSVSWYQQTPGQGLQFLFEYFSETQRNKGNFPGRFSGRQFSNSRSEMNVSTLELGDSALYLCASSPTGGMSTEAFFGQGTRLTVV.

The chain recombines TRBV11-2 with TRBJ1-2; possibly TRBD1 for D (6 bases). CDR3 size: 17 residues. Germline-derived CDR1 and CDR2 are SGHAT and FQNNGV. Trimming removed 3 bases from V and 8 bases from J, with 25 bases in between. CDR3 DNA: TGTGCCAGCAGCTTCACCCGGGACACAACTAACCGTTTAGGCTACACCTTC. Its protein product is CASSFTRDTTNRLGYTF.

This clone has just one count. The J gene is TRBJ1-1, the V gene TRBV6-4; TRBD1 might be the D (6 bases). This CDR3 comprises 14 residues. Trimming left V 6 bases short and J 0 bases short, with 11 bases between. The germline gives CDR1 MRHNA, CDR2 SNTAGT. The DNA for the CDR3 is TGTGCCAGCAGGGGACACGCGATGAACACTGAAGCTTTCTTT. It translates to CASRGHAMNTEAFF.

This chain connects TRBV27 to TRBJ2-3, with 13 bases that match TRBD2. Germline V gene data show CDR1 as MNHEY and CDR2 as SMNVEV (reference sequence). Losses at the gene ends were 2 bases for V and 1 base for J; bases not matched to a gene: 6. The CDR3 has 18 residues. This chain's CDR3 is CASSLRGLAGVRTDTQYF. The CDR3 DNA reads TGTGCCAGCAGTTTACGAGGACTAGCGGGAGTGCGCACAGATACGCAGTATTTT.

The V and J genes are TRBV6-6 and TRBJ2-1; TRBD2 aligns across 12 bases. The germline gives CDR1 MNHNY, CDR2 SVGAGI (reference sequence). The V segment lost 7 bases and the J segment 9 bases; nucleotides outside the gene matches: 13. There are 16 residues in the CDR3. Written as DNA, the CDR3 is TGTGCCAGCATCGACAGGGAGCGGACTAGCGGGATTGAGCAGTTCTTC. Its protein is CASIDRERTSGIEQFF.

The chain is built from TRBV4-1 and TRBJ2-2; D not certain. The germline V gene encodes CDR1 MGHRA and CDR2 YSYEKL. Trimming left V 4 bases short and J 5 bases short, with 11 bases between. The CDR3 is 14 residues long. In DNA, the CDR3 is TGCGCCAGCAGCCTTCCGACGGTAACCGGGGAGCTGTTTTTT. Protein: CASSLPTVTGELFF.

This clone was seen only a few times. The chain combines TRBV10-3 with TRBJ2-3, with D possibly called TRBD1 or TRBD2 (5 bases each). Trimming took 8 bases from V and 2 from J, leaving 17 bases between them. Looked up from germline, CDR1 is ENHRY and CDR2 is SYGVKD. This CDR3 has 15 amino acids. The CDR3 DNA sequence: TGTGCCATCGCTCCCCGGGGCCCAAACACAGATACGCAGTATTTT. Residues: CAIAPRGPNTDTQYF.

The V gene is TRBV7-9, the J gene TRBJ2-3; 8 bases fit TRBD2. The CDR3 sequence is 15 residues long. Germline V gene sequence: CDR1 SEHNR, CDR2 FQNEAQ (reference sequence). J gave up 5 bases and V 1 base, and 5 bases lay outside the gene matches. CDR3 DNA sequence: TGTGCCAGCAGCTTAGAAGCCACTAGCGGAGATACGCAGTATTTT. Its translation is CASSLEATSGDTQYF.

The rearrangement uses TRBV18 and TRBJ2-3; a weak D match, TRBD2 (6 bases). This CDR3 has 16 residues. Germline V CDR1 and CDR2: KGHSH, LQKENI. Between the trimmed V and J ends, which lost 1 base and 2 bases, there was a span of 13 bases. CDR3 sequence reads: CASSPQIPGVTDTQYF. Here the CDR3 DNA reads TGTGCCAGCTCACCACAAATCCCGGGGGTCACAGATACGCAGTATTTT.

CDR3 amino acids: CASKAGTNTGELFF. As DNA, the CDR3 is TGTGCCAGCAAGGCAGGCACGAACACCGGGGAGCTGTTTTTT. The chain employs TRBV2 and TRBJ2-2; no clear D gene. The germline CDR1 and CDR2 sequences are SNHLY and FYNNEI. The CDR3 runs to 14 residues. V lost 7 bases to trimming and J lost 0 bases, with 9 bases between them.

V is TRBV30 and J is TRBJ1-3; the match to TRBD1 covers 7 bases. Germline lookup yields CDR1 GTSNPN and CDR2 SVGIG (reference sequence). This CDR3 comprises 13 residues. Losses at the gene ends were 7 bases for V and 3 bases for J; bases not matched to a gene: 6. This CDR3 is CASHRGGGNTIYF. Written as DNA, the CDR3 is TGTGCCTCGCACAGGGGAGGTGGAAACACCATATATTTT.

The chain uses TRBV10-1 and TRBJ2-7; no reliable D call. In germline, CDR1 is WNHNN, CDR2 SYGVQD (reference sequence). The CDR3 spans 14 residues. V was cut by 0 bases and J by 7 bases, with 13 bases left in between. CDR3 protein: CASSESGGSREQYF. The CDR3 region has the DNA TGCGCCAGCAGTGAGTCGGGCGGATCGAGGGAGCAGTACTTC.

CDR3 region: CAISTGTSGYEQYF. The CDR3 DNA follows: TGTGCCATCAGTACCGGGACTAGCGGCTACGAGCAGTACTTC. The rearrangement uses TRBV10-3 and TRBJ2-7, with 11 bases aligning to TRBD2. The V gene's germline CDR1 is ENHRY and CDR2 SYGVKD. The length of the CDR3 is 14 residues. Trimming removed 5 bases from V and 3 bases from J; junction bases left unmatched: 3.

J is TRBJ2-7 and V is TRBV18; unclear D gene. V was shortened by 2 bases and J by 2 bases, with 13 bases between the two germline ends. CDR1 is KGHSH, CDR2 LQKENI, per germline. The CDR3 loop spans 15 amino acids. The CDR3 reads CASSPSQGSPYEQYF. The CDR3 bases are TGTGCCAGCTCACCAAGTCAAGGCAGCCCCTACGAGCAGTACTTC.

V is TRBV15 and J is TRBJ2-7; D might be TRBD1 (5 bases). Trimming stripped 0 bases from V and 6 bases from J, with 12 bases between. CDR1 is LNHNV and CDR2 is YYDKDF in the germline V gene (reference sequence). This CDR3 contains 14 residues. The CDR3 region has the DNA TGTGCCACCAGCAGAGATGGACAAGTGGGCGAGCAGTACTTC. This gives the protein CATSRDGQVGEQYF.

The chain carries TRBV7-9 and TRBJ1-4; 8 bases line up with TRBD1. The length of the CDR3 is 14 residues. V lost 5 bases to trimming and J lost 8 bases; unmatched junction nucleotides: 7. Germline CDR1 reads SEHNR; CDR2 reads FQNEAQ (reference sequence). The CDR3 is CASSRGQEREKLFF. CDR3 sequence (DNA): TGTGCCAGCAGCAGGGGACAGGAGAGGGAAAAACTGTTTTTT.

The CDR3 sequence is CASSLAGAGYQPQHF. The CDR3 nucleotides read TGTGCCAGCAGCTTAGCCGGCGCAGGCTATCAGCCCCAGCATTTT. The rearrangement joins TRBV11-2 to TRBJ1-5; no definite D call. This CDR3 spans 15 amino acids. Germline assignment: CDR1 SGHAT and CDR2 FQNNGV. V was clipped by 1 base and J by 5 bases, with 12 bases between them.

Regarding this clone: The sample carries other DNA sequences with the same CDR3. V and J are TRBV20-1 and TRBJ2-1; D unresolved. This CDR3 is built from 11 residues. Germline lookup yields CDR1 DFQATT and CDR2 SNEGSKA (reference sequence). Trimming removed 3 bases at V and 5 bases at J, with 5 bases between. The CDR3 bases are TGCAGTGCTAGCGGAGACAATGAGCAGTTCTTC. Its protein is CSASGDNEQFF.

V is TRBV14 and J is TRBJ1-2; a possible D gene is TRBD1 (6 bases). Germline loops: CDR1 SGHDN, CDR2 FVKESK. This CDR3 region has 13 residues. With 0 bases removed from V and 6 bases from J, the gap between germline ends came to 8 bases. CDR3 bases: TGTGCCAGCAGCCAAGACAGGGGTCATGGCTACACCTTC. It yields the protein CASSQDRGHGYTF.

The chain joins TRBV5-6 to TRBJ2-5, with D uncertain. V lost 6 bases and J 5 bases, leaving 5 bases between the germline ends. Per germline, CDR1 SGHDT and CDR2 YYEEEE. The CDR3 has 10 amino acids. CDR3 region: CASKPETQYF. CDR3 bases: TGTGCCAGCAAACCGGAGACCCAGTACTTC.

V is TRBV9 and J is TRBJ2-7, with TRBD1 matching over 8 bases. The V segment lost 0 bases and the J segment 5 bases; nucleotides outside the gene matches: 4. The germline V gene has CDR1 SGDLS and CDR2 YYNGEE. This CDR3 is built from 14 residues. The CDR3 sequence is CASSVGQGIHEQYF. CDR3 DNA sequence: TGTGCCAGCAGCGTAGGACAGGGGATCCACGAGCAGTACTTC.

The chain uses TRBV11-2 and TRBJ2-7; D gene ambiguous. Germline CDR1 is SGHAT and CDR2 is FQNNGV. The V end was cut by 4 bases, the J end by 3 bases, with 19 bases between. This CDR3 comprises 16 residues. In DNA form, the CDR3 reads TGTGCCAGCAGCTCCCGCCGCCAACAACCCGGCTACGAGCAGTACTTC. Translating it yields CASSSRRQQPGYEQYF.